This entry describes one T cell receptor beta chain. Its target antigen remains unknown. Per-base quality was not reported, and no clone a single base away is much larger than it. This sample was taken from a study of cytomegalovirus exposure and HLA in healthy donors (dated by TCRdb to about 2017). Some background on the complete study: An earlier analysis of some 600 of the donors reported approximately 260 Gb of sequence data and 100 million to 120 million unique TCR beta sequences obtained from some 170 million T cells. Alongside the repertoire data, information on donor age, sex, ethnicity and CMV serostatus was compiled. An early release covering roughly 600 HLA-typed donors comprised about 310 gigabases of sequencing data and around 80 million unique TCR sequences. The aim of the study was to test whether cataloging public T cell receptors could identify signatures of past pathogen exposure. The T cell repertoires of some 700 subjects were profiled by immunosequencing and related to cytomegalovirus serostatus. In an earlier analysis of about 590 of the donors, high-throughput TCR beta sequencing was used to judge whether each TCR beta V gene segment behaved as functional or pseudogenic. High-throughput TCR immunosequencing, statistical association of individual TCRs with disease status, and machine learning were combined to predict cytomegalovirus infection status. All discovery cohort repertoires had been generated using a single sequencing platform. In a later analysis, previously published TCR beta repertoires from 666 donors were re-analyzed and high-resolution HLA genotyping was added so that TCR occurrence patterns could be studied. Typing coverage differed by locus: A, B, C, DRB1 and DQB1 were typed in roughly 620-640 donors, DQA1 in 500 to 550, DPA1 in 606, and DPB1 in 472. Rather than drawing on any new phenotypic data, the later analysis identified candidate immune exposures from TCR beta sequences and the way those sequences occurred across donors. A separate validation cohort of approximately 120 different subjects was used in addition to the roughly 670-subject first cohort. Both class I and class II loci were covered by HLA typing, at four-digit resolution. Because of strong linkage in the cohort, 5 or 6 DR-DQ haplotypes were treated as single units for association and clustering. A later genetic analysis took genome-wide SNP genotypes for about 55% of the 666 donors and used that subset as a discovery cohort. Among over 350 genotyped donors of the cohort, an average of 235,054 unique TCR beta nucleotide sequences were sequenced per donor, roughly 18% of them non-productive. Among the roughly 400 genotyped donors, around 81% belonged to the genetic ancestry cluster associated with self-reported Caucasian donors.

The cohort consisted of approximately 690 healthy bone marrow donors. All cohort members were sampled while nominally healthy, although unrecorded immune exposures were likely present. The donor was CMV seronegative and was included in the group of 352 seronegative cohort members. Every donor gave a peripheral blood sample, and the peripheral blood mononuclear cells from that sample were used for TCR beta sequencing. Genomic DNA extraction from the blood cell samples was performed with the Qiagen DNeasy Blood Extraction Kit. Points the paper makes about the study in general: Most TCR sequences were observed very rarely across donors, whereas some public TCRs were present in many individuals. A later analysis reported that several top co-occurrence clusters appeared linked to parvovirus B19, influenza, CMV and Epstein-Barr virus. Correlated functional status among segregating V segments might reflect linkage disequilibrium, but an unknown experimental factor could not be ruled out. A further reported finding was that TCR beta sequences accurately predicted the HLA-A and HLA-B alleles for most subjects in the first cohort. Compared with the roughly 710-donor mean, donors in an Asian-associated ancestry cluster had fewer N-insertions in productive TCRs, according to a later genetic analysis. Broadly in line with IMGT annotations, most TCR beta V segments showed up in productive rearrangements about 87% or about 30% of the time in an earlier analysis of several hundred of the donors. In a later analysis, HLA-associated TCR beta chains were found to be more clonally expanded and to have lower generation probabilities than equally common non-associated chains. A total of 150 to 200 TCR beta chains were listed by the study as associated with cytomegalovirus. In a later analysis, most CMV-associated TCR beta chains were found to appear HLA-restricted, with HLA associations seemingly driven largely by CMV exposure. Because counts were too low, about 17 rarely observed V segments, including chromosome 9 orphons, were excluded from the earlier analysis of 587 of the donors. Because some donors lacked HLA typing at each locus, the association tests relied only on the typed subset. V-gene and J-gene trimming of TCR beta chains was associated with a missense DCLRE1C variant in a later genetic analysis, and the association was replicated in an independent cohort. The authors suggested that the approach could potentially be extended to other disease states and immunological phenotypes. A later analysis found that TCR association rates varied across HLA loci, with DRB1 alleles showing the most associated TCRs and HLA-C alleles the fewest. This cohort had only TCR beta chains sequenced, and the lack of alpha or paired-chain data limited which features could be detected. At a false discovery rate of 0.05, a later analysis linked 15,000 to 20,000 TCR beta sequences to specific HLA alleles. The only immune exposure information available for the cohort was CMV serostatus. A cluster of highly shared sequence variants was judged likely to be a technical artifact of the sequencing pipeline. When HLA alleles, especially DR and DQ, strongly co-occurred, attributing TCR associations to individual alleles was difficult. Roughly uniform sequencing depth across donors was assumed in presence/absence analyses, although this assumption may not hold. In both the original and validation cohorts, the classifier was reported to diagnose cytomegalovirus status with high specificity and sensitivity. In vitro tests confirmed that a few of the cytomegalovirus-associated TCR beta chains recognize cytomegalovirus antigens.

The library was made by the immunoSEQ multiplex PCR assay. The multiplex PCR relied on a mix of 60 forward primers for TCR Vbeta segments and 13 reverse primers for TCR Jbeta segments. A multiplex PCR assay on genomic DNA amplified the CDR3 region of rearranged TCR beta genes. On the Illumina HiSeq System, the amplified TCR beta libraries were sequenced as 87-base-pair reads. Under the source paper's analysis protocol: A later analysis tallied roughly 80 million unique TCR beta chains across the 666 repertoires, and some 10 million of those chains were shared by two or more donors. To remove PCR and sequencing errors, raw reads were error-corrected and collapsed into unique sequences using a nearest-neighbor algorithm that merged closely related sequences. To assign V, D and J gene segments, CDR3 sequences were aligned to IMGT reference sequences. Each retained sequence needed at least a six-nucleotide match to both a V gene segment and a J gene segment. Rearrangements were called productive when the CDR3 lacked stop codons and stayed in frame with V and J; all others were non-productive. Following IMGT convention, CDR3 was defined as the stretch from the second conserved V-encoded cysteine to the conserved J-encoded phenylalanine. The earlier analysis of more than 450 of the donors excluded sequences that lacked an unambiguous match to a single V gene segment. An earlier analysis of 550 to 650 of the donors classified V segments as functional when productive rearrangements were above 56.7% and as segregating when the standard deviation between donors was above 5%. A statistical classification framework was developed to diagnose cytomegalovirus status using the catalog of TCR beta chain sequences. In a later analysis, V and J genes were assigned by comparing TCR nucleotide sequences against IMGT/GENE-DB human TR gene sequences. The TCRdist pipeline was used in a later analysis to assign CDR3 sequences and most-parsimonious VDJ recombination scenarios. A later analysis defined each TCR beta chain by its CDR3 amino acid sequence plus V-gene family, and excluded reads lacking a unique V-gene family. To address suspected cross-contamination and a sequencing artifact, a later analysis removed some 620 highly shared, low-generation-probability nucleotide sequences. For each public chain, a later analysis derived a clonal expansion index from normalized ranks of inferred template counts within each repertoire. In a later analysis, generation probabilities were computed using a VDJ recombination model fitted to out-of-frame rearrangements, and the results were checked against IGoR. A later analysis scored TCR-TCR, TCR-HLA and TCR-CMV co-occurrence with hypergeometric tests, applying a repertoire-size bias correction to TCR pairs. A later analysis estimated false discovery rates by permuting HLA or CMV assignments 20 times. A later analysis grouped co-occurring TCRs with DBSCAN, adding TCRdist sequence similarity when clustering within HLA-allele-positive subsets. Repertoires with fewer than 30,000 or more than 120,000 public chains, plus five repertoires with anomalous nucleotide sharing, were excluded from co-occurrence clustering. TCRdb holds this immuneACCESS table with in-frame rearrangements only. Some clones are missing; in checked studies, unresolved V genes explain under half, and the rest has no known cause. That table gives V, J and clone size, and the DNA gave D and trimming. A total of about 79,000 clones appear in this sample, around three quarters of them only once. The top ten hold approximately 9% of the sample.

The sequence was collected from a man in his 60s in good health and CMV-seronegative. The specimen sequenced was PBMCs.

The CDR3 reads CASSIDPRGGTEAFF. The DNA reads TGTGCCAGTAGTATAGATCCGCGAGGGGGCACTGAAGCTTTCTTT. Recombination linked TRBV19 to TRBJ1-1; TRBD1 is possibly the D segment (6 matching bases). A distance of 12 bases separates the germline ends of V and J, which lose 0 bases and 4 bases respectively. Sequences LNHDA (CDR1) and SQIVND (CDR2) are obtained from the germline V gene (reference sequence). The CDR3, from cysteine to phenylalanine, totals 15 residues. The sequence is cut down to CDR3 DNA, 45 bases in frame from base 1.